These 2 T cell receptor beta chains were all obtained from the same sample, sequenced in a study of blood T cell repertoires in COVID-19. Assay used: immunoSEQ multiplex PCR; TCRdb lists only in-frame clones, some missing. The sample has fewer than 200,000 clones, approximately 84% seen once. Sequences were obtained from peripheral blood. Receptors originate from a woman older than 75 with COVID-19, enrolled during active disease.

The chain combines TRBV4-2 with TRBJ2-7; the D gene is possibly TRBD1 (5 bases). CDR1 is LGHNA, CDR2 YNFKEQ, per germline. V gave up 2 bases and J gave up 4 bases, with 12 bases separating them. This CDR3 comprises 14 residues. The chain's CDR3 is CASSQTGAQYEQYF. The CDR3 DNA is TGTGCCAGCAGCCAAACAGGAGCGCAGTACGAGCAGTACTTC.

This clone was seen a few times. The rearrangement uses TRBV19 and TRBJ2-7, with 7 bases identical to TRBD1. CDR1 and CDR2 from the germline V gene are LNHDA and SQIVND (reference sequence). Trimming removed 4 bases from V and 7 bases from J; junction bases left unmatched: 7. The CDR3 is 13 residues long. CDR3 amino acids: CASSTQQGLEQYF. Written as DNA, the CDR3 is TGTGCCAGTAGTACCCAACAGGGGTTGGAGCAGTACTTC.